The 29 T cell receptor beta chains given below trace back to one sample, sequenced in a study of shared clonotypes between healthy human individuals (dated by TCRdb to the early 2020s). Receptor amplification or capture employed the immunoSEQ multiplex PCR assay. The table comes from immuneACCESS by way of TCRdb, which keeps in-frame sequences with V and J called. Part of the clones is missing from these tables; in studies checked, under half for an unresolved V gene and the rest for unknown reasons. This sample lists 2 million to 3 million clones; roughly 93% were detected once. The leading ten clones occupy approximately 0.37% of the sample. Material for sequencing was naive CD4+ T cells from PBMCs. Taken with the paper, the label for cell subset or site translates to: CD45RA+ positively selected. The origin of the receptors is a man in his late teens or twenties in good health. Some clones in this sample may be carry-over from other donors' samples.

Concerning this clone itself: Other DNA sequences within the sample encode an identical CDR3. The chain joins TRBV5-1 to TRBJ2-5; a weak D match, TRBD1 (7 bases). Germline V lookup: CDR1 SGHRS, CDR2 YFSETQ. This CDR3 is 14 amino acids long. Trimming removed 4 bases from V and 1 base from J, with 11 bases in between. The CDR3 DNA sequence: TGCGCCAGCAGCGGAGGGACAGCCCAAGAGACCCAGTACTTC. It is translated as CASSGGTAQETQYF.

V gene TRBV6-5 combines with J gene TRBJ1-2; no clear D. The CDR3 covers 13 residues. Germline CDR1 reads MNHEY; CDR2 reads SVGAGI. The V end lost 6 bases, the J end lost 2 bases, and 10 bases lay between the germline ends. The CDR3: CASSRRMNYGYTF. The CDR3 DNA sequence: TGTGCCAGCAGCCGACGGATGAACTATGGCTACACCTTC.

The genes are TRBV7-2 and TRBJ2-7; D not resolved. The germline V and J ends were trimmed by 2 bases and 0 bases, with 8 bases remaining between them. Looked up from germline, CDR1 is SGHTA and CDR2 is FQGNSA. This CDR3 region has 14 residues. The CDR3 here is CASSLRVTSYEQYF. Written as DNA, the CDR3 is TGTGCCAGCAGCTTAAGGGTTACCTCCTACGAGCAGTACTTC.

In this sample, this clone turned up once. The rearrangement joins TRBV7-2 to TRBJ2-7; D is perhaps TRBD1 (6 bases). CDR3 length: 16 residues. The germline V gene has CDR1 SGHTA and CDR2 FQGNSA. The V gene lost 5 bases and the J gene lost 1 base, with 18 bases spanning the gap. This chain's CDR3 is CASSRGLGGQSYEQYF. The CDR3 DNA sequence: TGTGCCAGCAGCAGAGGGTTGGGTGGACAGTCCTACGAGCAGTACTTC.

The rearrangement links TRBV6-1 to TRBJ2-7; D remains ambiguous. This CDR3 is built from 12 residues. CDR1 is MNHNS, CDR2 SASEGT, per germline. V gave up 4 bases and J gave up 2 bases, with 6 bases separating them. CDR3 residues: CASSVGTYEQYF. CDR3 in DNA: TGTGCCAGCAGTGTCGGAACCTACGAGCAGTACTTC.

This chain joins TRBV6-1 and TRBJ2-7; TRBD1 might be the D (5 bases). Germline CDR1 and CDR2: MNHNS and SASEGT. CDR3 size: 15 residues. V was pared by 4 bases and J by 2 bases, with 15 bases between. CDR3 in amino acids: CASSGTGDSTYEQYF. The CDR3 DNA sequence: TGTGCCAGCAGTGGCACAGGAGACTCCACCTACGAGCAGTACTTC.

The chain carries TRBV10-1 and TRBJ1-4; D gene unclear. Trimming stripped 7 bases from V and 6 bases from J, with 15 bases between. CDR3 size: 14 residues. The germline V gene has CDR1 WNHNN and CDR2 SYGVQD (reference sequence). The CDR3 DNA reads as TGCGCCAGCAAGTTGAGGTTTTGGCATGAAAAACTGTTTTTT. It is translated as CASKLRFWHEKLFF.

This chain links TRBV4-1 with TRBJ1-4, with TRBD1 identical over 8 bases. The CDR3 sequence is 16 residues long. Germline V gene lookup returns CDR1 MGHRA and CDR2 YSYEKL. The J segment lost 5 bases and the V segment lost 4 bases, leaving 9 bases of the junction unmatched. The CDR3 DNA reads TGCGCCAGCAGCCGGGTTGACAGGGGATTGAATGAAAAACTGTTTTTT. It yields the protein CASSRVDRGLNEKLFF.

Here the CDR3 DNA reads TGTGCCAGCTCAGGACAGGGGGCCTGGAACACCGGGGAGCTGTTTTTT. Protein: CASSGQGAWNTGELFF. The rearrangement uses TRBV18 and TRBJ2-2; 11 bases line up with TRBD1. The trim removed 5 bases at V and 1 base at J, leaving 3 bases unmatched. CDR3 length: 16 residues. The germline V gene encodes CDR1 KGHSH and CDR2 LQKENI.

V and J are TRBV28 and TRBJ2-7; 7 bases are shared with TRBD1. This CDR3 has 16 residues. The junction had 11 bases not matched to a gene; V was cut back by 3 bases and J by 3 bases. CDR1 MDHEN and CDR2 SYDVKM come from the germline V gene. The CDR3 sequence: CASSFLRRRDSYEQYF. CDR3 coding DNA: TGTGCCAGCAGTTTTCTACGAAGAAGGGACAGCTACGAGCAGTACTTC.

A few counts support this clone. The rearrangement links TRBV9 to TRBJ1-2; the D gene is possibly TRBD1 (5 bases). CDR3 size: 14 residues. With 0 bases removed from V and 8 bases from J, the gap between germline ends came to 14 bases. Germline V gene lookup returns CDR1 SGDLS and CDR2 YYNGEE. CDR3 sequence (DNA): TGTGCCAGCAGCGTAGGAAGGGAAAGGGGAGGCTACACCTTC. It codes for CASSVGRERGGYTF.

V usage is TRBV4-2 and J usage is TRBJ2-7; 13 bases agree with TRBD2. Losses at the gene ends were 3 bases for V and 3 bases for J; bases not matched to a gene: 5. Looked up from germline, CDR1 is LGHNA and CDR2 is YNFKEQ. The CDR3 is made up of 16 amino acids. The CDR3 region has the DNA TGTGCCAGCAGCCAGTTCGGGACTAGCGGGGACTACGAGCAGTACTTC. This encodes CASSQFGTSGDYEQYF.

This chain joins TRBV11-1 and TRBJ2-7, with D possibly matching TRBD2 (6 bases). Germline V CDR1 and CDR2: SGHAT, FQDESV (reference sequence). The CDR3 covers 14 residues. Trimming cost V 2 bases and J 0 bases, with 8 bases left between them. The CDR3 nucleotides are TGTGCCAGCAGCTTATACGGGAGCTCCTACGAGCAGTACTTC. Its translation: CASSLYGSSYEQYF.

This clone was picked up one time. The CDR3 coding sequence is TGCGCCAGCACTCGGGACAGAAAGGATCAGCCCCAGCATTTT. Translation gives CASTRDRKDQPQHF. This sequence joins TRBV10-1 and TRBJ1-5; 7 nucleotides align to TRBD1. The CDR3 length is 14 residues. The germline V gene encodes CDR1 WNHNN and CDR2 SYGVQD (reference sequence). V lost 7 bases to trimming and J lost 5 bases; unmatched junction nucleotides: 8.

The CDR3 DNA is TGTGCCAGCAGCCCAAGGGTACCTGAAGCTTTCTTT. It encodes CASSPRVPEAFF. The gene calls are TRBV2 and TRBJ1-1; the D is unclear. Germline V CDR1 and CDR2: SNHLY, FYNNEI. The V end was cut by 6 bases, the J end by 6 bases, with 11 bases between. This CDR3 spans 12 amino acids.

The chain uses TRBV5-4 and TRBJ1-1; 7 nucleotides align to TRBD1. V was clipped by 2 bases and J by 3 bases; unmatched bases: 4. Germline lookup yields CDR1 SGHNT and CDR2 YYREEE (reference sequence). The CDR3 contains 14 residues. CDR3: CASSFRGRDTEAFF. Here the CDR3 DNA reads TGTGCCAGCAGCTTTAGGGGGCGGGACACTGAAGCTTTCTTT.

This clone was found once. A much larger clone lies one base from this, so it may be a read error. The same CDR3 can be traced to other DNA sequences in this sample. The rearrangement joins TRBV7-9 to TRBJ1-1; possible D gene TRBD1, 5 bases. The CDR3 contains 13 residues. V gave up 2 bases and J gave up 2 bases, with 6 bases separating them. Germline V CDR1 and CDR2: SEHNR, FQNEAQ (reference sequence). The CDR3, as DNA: TGTGCCAGCAGCTTACAGGGTAACACTGAAGCTTTCTTT. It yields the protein CASSLQGNTEAFF.

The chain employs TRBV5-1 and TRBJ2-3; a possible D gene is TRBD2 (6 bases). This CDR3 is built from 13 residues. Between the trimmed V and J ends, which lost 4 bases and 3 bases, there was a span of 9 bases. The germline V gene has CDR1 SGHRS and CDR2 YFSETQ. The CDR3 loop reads CASSREFTDTQYF. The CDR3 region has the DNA TGCGCCAGCAGCCGGGAGTTTACAGATACGCAGTATTTT.

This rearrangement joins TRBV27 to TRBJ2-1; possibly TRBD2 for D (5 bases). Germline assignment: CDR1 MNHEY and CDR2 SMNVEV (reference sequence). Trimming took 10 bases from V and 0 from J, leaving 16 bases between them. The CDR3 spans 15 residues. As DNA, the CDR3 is TGTGCCACCGTAAGCGGAAAGAGCTCCTACAATGAGCAGTTCTTC. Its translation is CATVSGKSSYNEQFF.

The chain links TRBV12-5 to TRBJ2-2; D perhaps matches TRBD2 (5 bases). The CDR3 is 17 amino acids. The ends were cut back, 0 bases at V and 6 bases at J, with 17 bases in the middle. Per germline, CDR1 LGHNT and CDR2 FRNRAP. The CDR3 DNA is TGTGCTAGTGGTTTGGTACCCGTCGGGGTCCACGCCGGGGAGCTGTTTTTT. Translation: CASGLVPVGVHAGELFF. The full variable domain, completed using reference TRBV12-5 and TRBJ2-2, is DARVTQTPRHKVTEMGQEVTMRCQPILGHNTVFWYRQTMMQGLELLAYFRNRAPLDDSGMPKDRFSAEMPDATLATLKIQPSEPRDSAVYFCASGLVPVGVHAGELFFGEGSRLTVL.

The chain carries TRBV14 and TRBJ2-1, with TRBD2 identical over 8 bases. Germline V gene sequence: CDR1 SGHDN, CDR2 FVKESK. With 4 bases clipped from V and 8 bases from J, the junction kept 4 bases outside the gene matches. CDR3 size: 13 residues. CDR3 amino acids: CASSRLAFDEQFF. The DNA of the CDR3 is TGTGCCAGCAGCCGACTAGCGTTCGATGAGCAGTTCTTC.

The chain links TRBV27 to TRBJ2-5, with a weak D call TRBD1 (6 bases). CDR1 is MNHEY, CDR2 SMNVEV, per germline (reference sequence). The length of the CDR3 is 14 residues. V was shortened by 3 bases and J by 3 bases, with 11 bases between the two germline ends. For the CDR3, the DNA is TGTGCCAGCAGTTTCCGGGACACCGAAGAGACCCAGTACTTC. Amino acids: CASSFRDTEETQYF.

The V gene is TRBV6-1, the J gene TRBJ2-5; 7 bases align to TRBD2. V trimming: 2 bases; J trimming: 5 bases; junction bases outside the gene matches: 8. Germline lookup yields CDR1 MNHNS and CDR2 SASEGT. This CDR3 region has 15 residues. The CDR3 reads CASSETAGVHETQYF. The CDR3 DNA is TGTGCCAGCAGTGAAACGGCGGGAGTGCATGAGACCCAGTACTTC.

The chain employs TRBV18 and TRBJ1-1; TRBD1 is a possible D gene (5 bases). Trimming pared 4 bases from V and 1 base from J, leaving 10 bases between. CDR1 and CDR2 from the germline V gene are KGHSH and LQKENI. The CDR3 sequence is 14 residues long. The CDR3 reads CASSLSTGNTEAFF. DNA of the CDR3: TGTGCCAGCTCACTTAGCACAGGGAACACTGAAGCTTTCTTT.

CDR3 residues: CASSLNYAAGQSGYTF. The CDR3 nucleotides read TGTGCCAGCAGCTTGAATTATGCGGCGGGGCAGAGTGGCTACACCTTC. The chain employs TRBV5-5 and TRBJ1-2; TRBD1 might be the D (5 bases). The CDR3 is 16 residues long. The germline CDR1 and CDR2 sequences are SGHKS and YYEKEE (reference sequence). Trimming shortened V by 1 base and J by 7 bases, and 20 bases separated the two germline ends.

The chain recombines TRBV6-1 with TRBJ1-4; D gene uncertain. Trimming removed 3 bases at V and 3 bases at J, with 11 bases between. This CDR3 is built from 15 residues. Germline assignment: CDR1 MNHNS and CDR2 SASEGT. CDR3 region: CASSDIGSSNEKLFF. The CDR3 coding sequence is TGTGCCAGCAGTGATATCGGCAGCTCTAATGAAAAACTGTTTTTT.

CDR3 amino acids: CASSSLRGADYEQYF. The CDR3 region has the DNA TGCGCCAGCAGCTCCCTAAGGGGGGCTGATTACGAGCAGTACTTC. The chain joins TRBV5-1 to TRBJ2-7; the D call may be TRBD1 or TRBD2 (6 bases each). This CDR3 is built from 15 residues. The germline gives CDR1 SGHRS, CDR2 YFSETQ. V shed 3 bases and J shed 4 bases, with 17 bases lying between them.

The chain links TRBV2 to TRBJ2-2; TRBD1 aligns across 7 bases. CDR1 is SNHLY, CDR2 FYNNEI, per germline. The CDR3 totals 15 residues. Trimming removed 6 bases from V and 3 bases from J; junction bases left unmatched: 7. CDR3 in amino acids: CASSLDRSDTGELFF. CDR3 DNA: TGTGCCAGCAGCCTGGACAGGTCAGACACCGGGGAGCTGTTTTTT. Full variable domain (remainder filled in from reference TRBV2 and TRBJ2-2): EPEVTQTPSHQVTQMGQEVILRCVPISNHLYFYWYRQILGQKVEFLVSFYNNEISEKSEIFDDQFSVERPDGSNFTLKIRSTKLEDSAMYFCASSLDRSDTGELFFGEGSRLTVL.

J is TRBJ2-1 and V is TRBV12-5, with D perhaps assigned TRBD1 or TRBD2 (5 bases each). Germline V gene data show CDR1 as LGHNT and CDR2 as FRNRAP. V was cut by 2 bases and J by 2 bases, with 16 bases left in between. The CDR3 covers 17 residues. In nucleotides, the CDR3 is TGTGCTAGTGGTTTGATCACCTGGGGGAACGCCTACAATGAGCAGTTCTTC. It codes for CASGLITWGNAYNEQFF.